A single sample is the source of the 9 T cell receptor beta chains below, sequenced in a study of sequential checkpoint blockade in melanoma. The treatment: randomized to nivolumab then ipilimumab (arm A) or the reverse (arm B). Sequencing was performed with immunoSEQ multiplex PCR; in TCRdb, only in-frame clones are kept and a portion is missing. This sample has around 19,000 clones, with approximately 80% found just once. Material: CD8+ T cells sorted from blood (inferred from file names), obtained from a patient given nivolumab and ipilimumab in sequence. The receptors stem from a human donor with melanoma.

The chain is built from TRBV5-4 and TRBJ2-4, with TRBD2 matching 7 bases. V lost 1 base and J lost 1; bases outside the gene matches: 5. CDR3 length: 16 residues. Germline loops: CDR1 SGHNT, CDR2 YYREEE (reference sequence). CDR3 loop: CASSLRRGDAKNIQYF. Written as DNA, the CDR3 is TGTGCCAGCAGCTTGAGACGGGGGGATGCCAAAAACATTCAGTACTTC. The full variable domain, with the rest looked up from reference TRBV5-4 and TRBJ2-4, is ETGVTQSPTHLIKTRGQQVTLRCSSQSGHNTVSWYQQALGQGPQFIFQYYREEENGRGNFPPRFSGLQFPNYSSELNVNALELDDSALYLCASSLRRGDAKNIQYFGAGTRLSVL.

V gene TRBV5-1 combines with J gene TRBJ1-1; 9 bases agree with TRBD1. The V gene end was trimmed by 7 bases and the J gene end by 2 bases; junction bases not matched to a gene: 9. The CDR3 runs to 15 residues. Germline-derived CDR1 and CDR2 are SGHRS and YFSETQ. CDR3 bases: TGCGCCAGCCGAAGTGGACAGGGGTTTAACACTGAAGCTTTCTTT. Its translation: CASRSGQGFNTEAFF.

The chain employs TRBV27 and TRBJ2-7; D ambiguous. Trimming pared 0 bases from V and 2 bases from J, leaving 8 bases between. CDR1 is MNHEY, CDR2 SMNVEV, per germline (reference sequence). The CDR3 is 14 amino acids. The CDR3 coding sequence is TGTGCCAGCAGTTTATCCCCTCCGGCCTACGAGCAGTACTTC. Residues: CASSLSPPAYEQYF.

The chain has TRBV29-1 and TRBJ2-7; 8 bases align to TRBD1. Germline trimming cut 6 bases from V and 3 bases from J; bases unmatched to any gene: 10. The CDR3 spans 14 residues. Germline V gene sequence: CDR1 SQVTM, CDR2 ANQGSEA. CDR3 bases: TGCAGCGTCGCAGGGGGCAGGGTTGGCTACGAGCAGTACTTC. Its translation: CSVAGGRVGYEQYF.

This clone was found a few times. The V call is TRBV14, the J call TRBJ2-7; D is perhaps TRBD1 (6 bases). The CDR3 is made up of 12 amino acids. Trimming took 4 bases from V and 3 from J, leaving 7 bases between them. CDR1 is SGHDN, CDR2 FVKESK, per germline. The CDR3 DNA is TGTGCCAGCAGCCCACAGGGCTACGAGCAGTACTTC. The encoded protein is CASSPQGYEQYF.

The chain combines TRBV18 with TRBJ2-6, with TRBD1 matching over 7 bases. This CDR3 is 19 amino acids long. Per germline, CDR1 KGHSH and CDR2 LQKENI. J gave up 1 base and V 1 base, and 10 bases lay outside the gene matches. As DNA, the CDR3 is TGTGCCAGCTCACCACTTAGGGACAGTGATTCTTCTGGGGCCAACGTCCTGACTTTC. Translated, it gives CASSPLRDSDSSGANVLTF.

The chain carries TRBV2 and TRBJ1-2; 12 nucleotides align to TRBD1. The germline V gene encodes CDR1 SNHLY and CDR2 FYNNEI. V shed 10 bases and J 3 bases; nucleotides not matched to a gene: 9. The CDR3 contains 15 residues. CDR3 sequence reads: CATAGTGGAYYGYTF. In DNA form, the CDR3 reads TGTGCCACTGCCGGGACAGGGGGCGCTTACTATGGCTACACCTTC.

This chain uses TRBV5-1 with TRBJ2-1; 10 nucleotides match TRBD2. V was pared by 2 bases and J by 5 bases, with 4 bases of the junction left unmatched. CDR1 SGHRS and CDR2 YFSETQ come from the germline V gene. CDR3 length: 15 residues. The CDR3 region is CASSLSSGGNNEQFF. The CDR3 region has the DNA TGCGCCAGCAGCTTATCTAGCGGGGGTAACAATGAGCAGTTCTTC.

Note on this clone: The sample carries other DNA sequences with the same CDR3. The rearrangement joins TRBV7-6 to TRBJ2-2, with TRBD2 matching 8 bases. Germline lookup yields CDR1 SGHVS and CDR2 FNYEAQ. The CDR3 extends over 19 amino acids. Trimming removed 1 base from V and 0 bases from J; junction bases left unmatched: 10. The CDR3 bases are TGTGCCAGCAGCTTAGGTGGCCGCGGGGGGACGACGAACACCGGGGAGCTGTTTTTT. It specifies CASSLGGRGGTTNTGELFF.